A selection of T cell receptor beta chains follows, all from one sample in a study of blood T cell repertoires in COVID-19. Generated by immunoSEQ multiplex PCR, the TCRdb table keeps only in-frame clones and is missing some. Of about 180,000 clones listed, roughly 80% were seen once; the top ten hold approximately 1.4%. Sequenced material: peripheral blood. Source of these receptors: a human donor in a cohort sampled during active COVID-19. CDR3s include the opening cysteine and the closing phenylalanine or tryptophan. Each record gives: CDR3 protein, CDR3 DNA, D gene, J gene, clone size, V gene. A D gene is named only where the DNA matches it firmly. Size is stated for part of the rows, as once, few or many counts, or as a class when the clone is expanded.

CDR3aa: CASSRPGRGTGELFF
CDR3nt: TGTGCCAGCAGCCGACCGGGAAGGGGGACCGGGGAGCTGTTTTTT
d_gene: -
j_gene: TRBJ2-2
abundance: -
v_gene: TRBV9

CDR3aa: CASSGRGSYEQYF
CDR3nt: TGTGCCAGCAGTGGTCGCGGCTCCTACGAGCAGTACTTC
d_gene: -
j_gene: TRBJ2-7
abundance: once
v_gene: TRBV2

CDR3aa: CASSLGEGYGYTF
CDR3nt: TGCGCCAGCAGCCTCGGGGAGGGCTATGGCTACACCTTC
d_gene: -
j_gene: TRBJ1-2
abundance: once
v_gene: TRBV5-1

CDR3aa: CASSPPTGGSYGYTF
CDR3nt: TGTGCCAGCAGCCCACCGACAGGGGGCTCCTATGGCTACACCTTC
d_gene: TRBD1
j_gene: TRBJ1-2
abundance: -
v_gene: TRBV9

CDR3aa: CASSRGGSGANVLTF
CDR3nt: TGTGCCAGCAGCCGCGGTGGGAGCGGGGCCAACGTCCTGACTTTC
d_gene: -
j_gene: TRBJ2-6
abundance: -
v_gene: TRBV7-8

CDR3aa: CASSPGLPSSYEQYF
CDR3nt: TGTGCCAGCTCACCGGGACTACCGAGCTCCTACGAGCAGTACTTC
d_gene: TRBD2
j_gene: TRBJ2-7
abundance: -
v_gene: TRBV18

CDR3aa: CASSSGGGNGETQYF
CDR3nt: TGTGCCAGCAGTTCGGGGGGAGGTAACGGGGAGACCCAGTACTTC
d_gene: TRBD2
j_gene: TRBJ2-5
abundance: -
v_gene: TRBV27

CDR3aa: CASSMGTAGEQYF
CDR3nt: TGTGCCAGTAGTATGGGGACAGCGGGCGAGCAGTACTTC
d_gene: -
j_gene: TRBJ2-7
abundance: -
v_gene: TRBV19

CDR3aa: CASSTGLMGTDTQYF
CDR3nt: TGCGCCAGCAGTACAGGGTTAATGGGCACAGATACGCAGTATTTT
d_gene: -
j_gene: TRBJ2-3
abundance: -
v_gene: TRBV10-1

CDR3aa: CASSLDLTVFPYEQYF
CDR3nt: TGTGCCAGCAGCTTAGATCTAACGGTGTTCCCCTACGAGCAGTACTTC
d_gene: -
j_gene: TRBJ2-7
abundance: few
v_gene: TRBV11-2

CDR3aa: CASSGPTDTQYF
CDR3nt: TGCGCCAGCAGTGGGCCCACAGATACGCAGTATTTT
d_gene: -
j_gene: TRBJ2-3
abundance: -
v_gene: TRBV10-1

CDR3aa: CASSSTFYDSLLGGYTF
CDR3nt: TGTGCCAGCAGCTCTACCTTCTATGACAGTCTCCTAGGAGGCTACACCTTC
d_gene: -
j_gene: TRBJ1-2
abundance: -
v_gene: TRBV9

CDR3aa: CASSYPRDREAEAFF
CDR3nt: TGTGCCAGCAGCTACCCCCGGGACAGGGAAGCTGAAGCTTTCTTT
d_gene: TRBD1
j_gene: TRBJ1-1
abundance: -
v_gene: TRBV7-9

CDR3aa: CASGFSGGSSKNIQYF
CDR3nt: TGTGCTAGTGGTTTCTCAGGGGGCAGTTCCAAAAACATTCAGTACTTC
d_gene: TRBD1
j_gene: TRBJ2-4
abundance: -
v_gene: TRBV12-5

CDR3aa: CASSFRDRGVGYTF
CDR3nt: TGTGCCAGCAGTTTCCGGGACAGGGGAGTGGGCTACACCTTC
d_gene: TRBD1
j_gene: TRBJ1-2
abundance: -
v_gene: TRBV28

CDR3aa: CASSLPWGGSDTQYF
CDR3nt: TGTGCCAGCAGCTTGCCGTGGGGCGGATCAGATACGCAGTATTTT
d_gene: -
j_gene: TRBJ2-3
abundance: -
v_gene: TRBV5-5

CDR3aa: CASTEATGVGVDYGYTF
CDR3nt: TGTGCCAGCACCGAGGCGACAGGGGTGGGGGTCGACTATGGCTACACCTTC
d_gene: TRBD1
j_gene: TRBJ1-2
abundance: many
v_gene: TRBV28

CDR3aa: CASSTDGQVYEQYF
CDR3nt: TGTGCCAGCAGTACAGATGGACAGGTCTACGAGCAGTACTTC
d_gene: TRBD1
j_gene: TRBJ2-7
abundance: -
v_gene: TRBV27

CDR3aa: CASSPGSYNSPLHF
CDR3nt: TGTGCCAGCAGCCCGGGCTCCTATAATTCACCCCTCCACTTT
d_gene: -
j_gene: TRBJ1-6
abundance: -
v_gene: TRBV7-9

CDR3aa: CSVEAPGGGGPYF
CDR3nt: TGCAGCGTTGAAGCCCCTGGCGGGGGGGGGCCGTATTTT
d_gene: TRBD2
j_gene: TRBJ2-3
abundance: -
v_gene: TRBV29-1

CDR3aa: CASSLQGAKSYEQYF
CDR3nt: TGTGCCAGCAGCTTACAGGGGGCGAAATCCTACGAGCAGTACTTC
d_gene: TRBD1
j_gene: TRBJ2-7
abundance: -
v_gene: TRBV7-8

CDR3aa: CASSLADGSSYEQYF
CDR3nt: TGCGCCAGCAGCTTGGCCGACGGGAGCTCCTACGAGCAGTACTTC
d_gene: -
j_gene: TRBJ2-7
abundance: -
v_gene: TRBV5-1

CDR3aa: CASSTHGNTIYF
CDR3nt: TGTGCCAGTAGTACCCATGGAAACACCATATATTTT
d_gene: -
j_gene: TRBJ1-3
abundance: once
v_gene: TRBV19

CDR3aa: CASSLEGRAHTEAFF
CDR3nt: TGTGCCAGCAGCTTAGAGGGCAGGGCCCACACTGAAGCTTTCTTT
d_gene: -
j_gene: TRBJ1-1
abundance: few
v_gene: TRBV7-8

CDR3aa: CASSPTLAGGGDNEQFF
CDR3nt: TGTGCCAGCAGCCCAACCCTAGCGGGGGGAGGGGACAATGAGCAGTTCTTC
d_gene: TRBD2
j_gene: TRBJ2-1
abundance: -
v_gene: TRBV7-2

CDR3aa: CASSLGGITSTDTQYF
CDR3nt: TGCGCCAGCTCACTGGGGGGGATAACTAGCACAGATACGCAGTATTTT
d_gene: TRBD2
j_gene: TRBJ2-3
abundance: -
v_gene: TRBV5-1

CDR3aa: CASSLILAGSRNEQFF
CDR3nt: TGCGCCAGCAGTCTAATTCTAGCGGGAAGTCGGAATGAGCAGTTCTTC
d_gene: TRBD2
j_gene: TRBJ2-1
abundance: -
v_gene: TRBV10-2

CDR3aa: CASSYGQVGYEQYF
CDR3nt: TGTGCCAGCAGTTACGGACAGGTAGGCTACGAGCAGTACTTC
d_gene: TRBD1
j_gene: TRBJ2-7
abundance: -
v_gene: TRBV6-6

CDR3aa: CASRRFGTDTQYF
CDR3nt: TGTGCCAGCAGGCGGTTTGGGACAGATACGCAGTATTTT
d_gene: -
j_gene: TRBJ2-3
abundance: few
v_gene: TRBV12-3/TRBV12-4

CDR3aa: CASSEGPGQGAYEQYF
CDR3nt: TGTGCCAGCAGCGAGGGCCCGGGACAGGGGGCCTACGAGCAGTACTTC
d_gene: TRBD1
j_gene: TRBJ2-7
abundance: few
v_gene: TRBV5-4

CDR3aa: CASSQEGGSPLHF
CDR3nt: TGCGCCAGCAGCCAAGAGGGAGGTTCACCCCTCCACTTT
d_gene: -
j_gene: TRBJ1-6
abundance: -
v_gene: TRBV4-3

CDR3aa: CASSYPLAPQQYF
CDR3nt: TGTGCCAGCAGCTATCCCTTAGCGCCCCAACAGTACTTC
d_gene: -
j_gene: TRBJ2-7
abundance: -
v_gene: TRBV12-3/TRBV12-4

CDR3aa: CASSEGNSGNTGELFF
CDR3nt: TGTGCCAGCAGTGAAGGAAATAGCGGGAACACCGGGGAGCTGTTTTTT
d_gene: -
j_gene: TRBJ2-2
abundance: -
v_gene: TRBV2

CDR3aa: CASRAGQGAPSGELFF
CDR3nt: TGTGCCAGCAGAGCGGGACAGGGGGCGCCCTCCGGGGAGCTGTTTTTT
d_gene: TRBD1
j_gene: TRBJ2-2
abundance: -
v_gene: TRBV6-6

CDR3aa: CASSLDWSSYEQYF
CDR3nt: TGTGCCAGCAGCTTAGATTGGTCTAGCTACGAGCAGTACTTC
d_gene: -
j_gene: TRBJ2-7
abundance: -
v_gene: TRBV11-2

CDR3aa: CASSQSGIRYEQYF
CDR3nt: TGTGCCAGCAGCCAGAGCGGGATCAGGTACGAGCAGTACTTC
d_gene: TRBD2
j_gene: TRBJ2-7
abundance: -
v_gene: TRBV3-1/TRBV3-2

CDR3aa: CSASRRLAGLPPYF
CDR3nt: TGCAGTGCTAGTAGAAGACTAGCGGGGCTACCTCCGTACTTC
d_gene: TRBD2
j_gene: TRBJ2-5
abundance: -
v_gene: TRBV20-1

CDR3aa: CATSTGQGYEQYF
CDR3nt: TGTGCCACCAGCACCGGACAGGGTTACGAGCAGTACTTC
d_gene: TRBD1
j_gene: TRBJ2-7
abundance: -
v_gene: TRBV15

CDR3aa: CASNRDSIMNTEAFF
CDR3nt: TGTGCCAGCAATCGTGACAGCATAATGAACACTGAAGCTTTCTTT
d_gene: -
j_gene: TRBJ1-1
abundance: -
v_gene: TRBV6-5

CDR3aa: CASSQVRDRLHQEQYF
CDR3nt: TGCGCCAGCAGCCAAGTAAGGGACAGACTCCACCAGGAGCAGTACTTC
d_gene: TRBD1
j_gene: TRBJ2-7
abundance: -
v_gene: TRBV4-3

CDR3aa: CASSTSGLEQYF
CDR3nt: TGTGCCAGCAGCACCTCGGGACTCGAGCAGTACTTC
d_gene: -
j_gene: TRBJ2-7
abundance: -
v_gene: TRBV7-9

CDR3aa: CASSRGGATNEKLFF
CDR3nt: TGTGCCAGTAGTCGCGGCGGAGCAACTAATGAAAAACTGTTTTTT
d_gene: -
j_gene: TRBJ1-4
abundance: -
v_gene: TRBV19

CDR3aa: CASSNTGKVGETQYF
CDR3nt: TGTGCCAGCAGCAATACCGGGAAGGTGGGGGAGACCCAGTACTTC
d_gene: -
j_gene: TRBJ2-5
abundance: -
v_gene: TRBV6-6

CDR3aa: CASSLPGQVFSGANVLTF
CDR3nt: TGTGCCAGCTCACTCCCGGGACAGGTCTTTTCTGGGGCCAACGTCCTGACTTTC
d_gene: TRBD1
j_gene: TRBJ2-6
abundance: -
v_gene: TRBV18

CDR3aa: CASSLSQDEQYF
CDR3nt: TGCGCCAGCAGCTTGAGTCAGGACGAGCAGTACTTC
d_gene: -
j_gene: TRBJ2-7
abundance: -
v_gene: TRBV5-1

CDR3aa: CASSLGDRGPEQFF
CDR3nt: TGCGCCAGCAGCTTAGGGGACAGGGGGCCGGAGCAGTTCTTC
d_gene: TRBD1
j_gene: TRBJ2-1
abundance: -
v_gene: TRBV5-1

CDR3aa: CAKAGNSGDVLFF
CDR3nt: TGTGCCAAGGCGGGGAACAGTGGGGACGTACTGTTTTTT
d_gene: -
j_gene: TRBJ1-4
abundance: -
v_gene: TRBV2

CDR3aa: CASSYGGAVGEKLFF
CDR3nt: TGTGCCAGCAGCTACGGGGGGGCGGTGGGAGAAAAACTGTTTTTT
d_gene: -
j_gene: TRBJ1-4
abundance: once
v_gene: TRBV7-2

CDR3aa: CAISAPAGSTHNYGYTF
CDR3nt: TGTGCCATCAGTGCCCCGGCAGGTTCCACCCATAACTATGGCTACACCTTC
d_gene: -
j_gene: TRBJ1-2
abundance: -
v_gene: TRBV10-3

CDR3aa: CASSLGQGSGYTF
CDR3nt: TGCGCCAGCAGCTTGGGGCAGGGAAGTGGCTACACCTTC
d_gene: -
j_gene: TRBJ1-2
abundance: -
v_gene: TRBV5-1

CDR3aa: CASSLKSSYNSPLHF
CDR3nt: TGTGCCAGCAGCCTAAAGAGCTCCTATAATTCACCCCTCCACTTT
d_gene: -
j_gene: TRBJ1-6
abundance: -
v_gene: TRBV6-6

CDR3aa: CASSMGQGVGGELFF
CDR3nt: TGTGCCAGTAGTATGGGCCAGGGGGTCGGGGGGGAGCTGTTTTTT
d_gene: TRBD1
j_gene: TRBJ2-2
abundance: -
v_gene: TRBV19

CDR3aa: CASSQDRGLLYGYTF
CDR3nt: TGCGCCAGCAGCCAAGACAGGGGGCTTCTCTATGGCTACACCTTC
d_gene: TRBD1
j_gene: TRBJ1-2
abundance: once
v_gene: TRBV4-1

CDR3aa: CASSFTGDTEAFF
CDR3nt: TGTGCCAGTAGTTTCACAGGGGACACTGAAGCTTTCTTT
d_gene: TRBD1
j_gene: TRBJ1-1
abundance: -
v_gene: TRBV19

CDR3aa: CATSDSSSAVEYF
CDR3nt: TGTGCCACCAGTGATTCGTCCTCGGCGGTGGAGTACTTC
d_gene: -
j_gene: TRBJ2-7
abundance: -
v_gene: TRBV24-1

CDR3aa: CATGKSGDSYNEQFF
CDR3nt: TGTGCCACCGGGAAGAGCGGGGACTCCTACAATGAGCAGTTCTTC
d_gene: TRBD2
j_gene: TRBJ2-1
abundance: few
v_gene: TRBV24-1

CDR3aa: CASSDPGDNQPQHF
CDR3nt: TGTGCCAGCAGTGACCCGGGGGACAATCAGCCCCAGCATTTT
d_gene: -
j_gene: TRBJ1-5
abundance: -
v_gene: TRBV6-6

CDR3aa: CASSPNRDETQYF
CDR3nt: TGTGCCAGCTCACCAAACAGGGACGAGACCCAGTACTTC
d_gene: -
j_gene: TRBJ2-5
abundance: -
v_gene: TRBV18

CDR3aa: CASSPRGEENTQYF
CDR3nt: TGCGCCAGCAGCCCCCGTGGGGAGGAAAATACGCAGTATTTT
d_gene: -
j_gene: TRBJ2-3
abundance: -
v_gene: TRBV5-1

CDR3aa: CASSLDRGITEAFF
CDR3nt: TGTGCCAGTAGTTTGGACAGGGGGATAACTGAAGCTTTCTTT
d_gene: TRBD1
j_gene: TRBJ1-1
abundance: few
v_gene: TRBV19